The T cell receptor beta chain described here comes from a study of blood T cell repertoires in COVID-19. On the study more broadly: Acute and convalescent COVID-19 specimens originated in the United States, Italy and Spain.

Across fewer than 25 US areas, participants ranged in age from roughly 18 to 95 years. Trimming cost V 8 bases and J 1 base, with 23 bases left between them. This CDR3 has 17 amino acids. Germline V lookup: CDR1 LGHDT, CDR2 YNNKEL (reference sequence). Method: immunoSEQ multiplex PCR; TCRdb's copy keeps in-frame clones and lacks some. The sample comprises 250,000 to 350,000 clones, approximately 88% of which are singletons, and about 5.7% rests with the top ten. The rearrangement links TRBV3-1 (or the pseudogene TRBV3-2) to TRBJ1-1, with unresolved D. The TCR comes from a woman aged 40 to 50 who had recovered from COVID-19. The sequenced sample was PBMCs or T cells enriched from blood (not recorded which). Here the CDR3 DNA reads TGTGCCAGCGGAAAAGGAAGGGTCGGGGAGCCGAACACTGAAGCTTTCTTT. The encoded protein is CASGKGRVGEPNTEAFF.